Listed below are T cell receptor beta chains from one sample, sequenced in a study of T cell clones after liver transplantation. Here immunoSEQ multiplex PCR was the method, and the copy in TCRdb shows in-frame clones only, minus some. The sample records tens of thousands of clones, about nine tenths being singletons. The material was CD8+ T cells from blood, obtained 12 months after liver transplant. The source is a human patient who received a liver transplant. Some T cells may be graft donor cells. The CDR3 runs from the conserved cysteine through the conserved F or W. Fields, in order: clone size, J gene, V gene, D gene, CDR3 protein, CDR3 DNA. D genes are given only for firm matches. Size is omitted from some rows. Given values are once, few, many or a class for expanded clones.

>once|TRBJ1-1|TRBV7-8|.
CASSLIWGAGDGTEAFF
TGTGCCAGCAGCTTAATCTGGGGGGCAGGGGATGGCACTGAAGCTTTCTTT
>.|TRBJ2-7|TRBV6-1|.
CASSFSYEQYF
TGTGCCAGCAGTTTTTCCTACGAGCAGTACTTC
>.|TRBJ1-1|TRBV13|.
CASSLDRHRAFF
TGTGCCAGCAGCTTAGACAGACATAGAGCTTTCTTT
>.|TRBJ1-1|TRBV7-9|.
CASSFGSTEAFF
TGTGCCAGCAGCTTCGGGTCAACTGAAGCTTTCTTT
>.|TRBJ1-4|TRBV27|.
CASSLGASNEKLFF
TGTGCCAGCAGTTTAGGGGCGAGTAATGAAAAACTGTTTTTT
>.|TRBJ1-1|TRBV19|.
CACNQGLNTEAFF
TGTGCCTGCAATCAGGGACTGAACACTGAAGCTTTCTTT
>.|TRBJ1-1|TRBV6-6|.
CASSQGLMNTEAFF
TGTGCCAGCAGCCAGGGACTCATGAACACTGAAGCTTTCTTT
>.|TRBJ2-5|TRBV28|TRBD2
CASSPLGGTWEGETQYF
TGTGCCAGCAGTCCCCTAGGAGGGACCTGGGAGGGAGAGACCCAGTACTTC
>once|TRBJ1-5|TRBV27|TRBD1
CASSPLDRANQPQHF
TGTGCCAGCAGTCCCTTGGACAGGGCAAATCAGCCCCAGCATTTT
>.|TRBJ1-1|TRBV18|.
CASSGMNTEAFF
TGTGCCAGCTCAGGGATGAACACTGAAGCTTTCTTT
>.|TRBJ2-3|TRBV4-1|TRBD2
CASRDYLGDTQYF
TGCGCCAGCCGGGACTACCTCGGGGATACGCAGTATTTT
>.|TRBJ2-7|TRBV28|TRBD1
CASSLRGQKRYEQYF
TGTGCCAGCAGTTTAAGGGGACAGAAGCGTTACGAGCAGTACTTC
>once|TRBJ2-7|TRBV4-1|TRBD1
CASSPGQQNYEQYF
TGCGCCAGCAGCCCGGGACAGCAAAACTACGAGCAGTACTTC
>.|TRBJ2-2|TRBV7-9|TRBD2
CASSFLAGGLSTGELFF
TGTGCCAGCAGCTTCCTTGCGGGAGGGTTAAGCACCGGGGAGCTGTTTTTT
>.|TRBJ2-1|TRBV25-1|TRBD2
CASSARGTSGRADEQFF
TGTGCCAGCAGTGCGAGGGGGACTAGCGGGAGGGCCGATGAGCAGTTCTTC
>.|TRBJ1-2|TRBV6-5|.
CASSPGVYGYTF
TGTGCCAGCAGTCCCGGGGTATATGGCTACACCTTC
>.|TRBJ1-1|TRBV9|TRBD1
CASSEGTGREAFF
TGTGCCAGCAGCGAGGGGACAGGGAGAGAAGCTTTCTTT
>.|TRBJ1-5|TRBV6-6|.
CASSSWAGSNQPQHF
TGTGCCAGCAGTTCGTGGGCTGGGAGCAATCAGCCCCAGCATTTT
>once|TRBJ2-1|TRBV5-1|.
CASSSAGSYNEQFF
TGCGCCAGCAGCTCCGCGGGATCTTACAATGAGCAGTTCTTC
>.|TRBJ2-1|TRBV9|.
CASDVTGGAYNEQFF
TGTGCCAGCGACGTTACTGGTGGGGCCTACAATGAGCAGTTCTTC
>.|TRBJ2-7|TRBV4-2|.
CASSQVDKGDEQYF
TGTGCCAGCAGCCAAGTCGACAAGGGGGACGAGCAGTACTTC
>.|TRBJ2-3|TRBV15|.
CATSTGLTNTDTQYF
TGTGCCACCAGCACCGGGCTCACTAACACAGATACGCAGTATTTT
>.|TRBJ2-7|TRBV5-4|.
CASSWYPGRIF
TGTGCCAGCAGCTGGTACCCTGGACGGATCTTC
>.|TRBJ2-1|TRBV6-5|TRBD2
CASRTSGRNNEQFF
TGTGCCAGCCGGACTAGCGGGAGGAACAATGAGCAGTTCTTC
>.|TRBJ2-2|TRBV30|.
CAWSRTGELFF
TGTGCCTGGAGTCGCACCGGGGAGCTGTTTTTT
>.|TRBJ1-1|TRBV6-5|.
CASSYGGLNTEAFF
TGTGCCAGCAGTTACGGCGGGTTGAACACTGAAGCTTTCTTT
>.|TRBJ2-7|TRBV2|.
CASSEGQAHEQYF
TGTGCCAGCAGTGAAGGTCAAGCCCACGAGCAGTACTTC
>.|TRBJ1-5|TRBV7-4|.
CASSPTKAGNQPQHF
TGTGCCAGCAGCCCTACCAAAGCTGGGAATCAGCCCCAGCATTTT